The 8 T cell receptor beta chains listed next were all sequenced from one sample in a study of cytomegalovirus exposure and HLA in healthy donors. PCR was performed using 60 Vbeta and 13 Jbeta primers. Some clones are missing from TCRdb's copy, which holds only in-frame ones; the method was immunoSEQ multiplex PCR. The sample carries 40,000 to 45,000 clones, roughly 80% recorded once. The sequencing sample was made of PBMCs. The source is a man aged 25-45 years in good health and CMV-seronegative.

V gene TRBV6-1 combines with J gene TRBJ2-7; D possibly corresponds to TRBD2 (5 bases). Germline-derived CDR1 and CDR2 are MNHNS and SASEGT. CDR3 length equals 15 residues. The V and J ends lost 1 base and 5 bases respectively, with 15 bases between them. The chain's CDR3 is CASSEGSGSGHEQYF. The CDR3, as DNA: TGTGCCAGCAGTGAAGGGTCGGGGAGTGGGCACGAGCAGTACTTC.

Here the CDR3 reads CATSRGSGRAHTQYF. The CDR3 bases are TGTGCCACCAGCAGAGGTAGCGGGAGGGCCCACACGCAGTATTTT. The chain has TRBV15 and TRBJ2-3; 11 bases are a match to TRBD2. Germline trimming cut 1 base from V and 9 bases from J; bases unmatched to any gene: 6. The CDR3 covers 15 residues. CDR1 and CDR2 (germline): LNHNV, YYDKDF (reference sequence). The full variable domain, completed using reference TRBV15 and TRBJ2-3, is DAMVIQNPRYQVTQFGKPVTLSCSQTLNHNVMYWYQQKSSQAPKLLFHYYDKDFNNEADTPDNFQSRRPNTSFCFLDIRSPGLGDTAMYLCATSRGSGRAHTQYFGPGTRLTVL.

CDR3 sequence (DNA): TGTGCCAGCAGTTCGGGACAGGTGTTTCAGCCCCAGCATTTT. Its translation is CASSSGQVFQPQHF. The chain couples TRBV28 to TRBJ1-5; 8 bases match TRBD1. V gave up 4 bases and J gave up 6 bases; unmatched junction bases: 5. Germline CDR1 is MDHEN and CDR2 is SYDVKM. There are 14 residues in the CDR3.

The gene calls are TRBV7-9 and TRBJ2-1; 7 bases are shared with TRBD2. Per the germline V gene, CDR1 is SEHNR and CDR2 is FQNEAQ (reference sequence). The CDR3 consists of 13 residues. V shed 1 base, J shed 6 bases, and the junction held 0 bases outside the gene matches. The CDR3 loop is CASSLGTSNEQFF. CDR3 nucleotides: TGTGCCAGCAGCTTAGGGACTAGCAATGAGCAGTTCTTC.

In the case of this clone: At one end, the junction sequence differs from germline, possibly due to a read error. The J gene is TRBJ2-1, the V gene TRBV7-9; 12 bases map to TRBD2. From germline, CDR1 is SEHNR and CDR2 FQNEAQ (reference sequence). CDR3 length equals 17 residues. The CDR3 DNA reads TGTTCCAGCAGCCCGAGCTGGACTAGCGGGGTCATTATTGGGCAGTTCTTC. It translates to CSSSPSWTSGVIIGQFF. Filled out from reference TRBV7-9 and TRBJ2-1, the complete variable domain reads DTGVSQNPRHKITKRGQNVTFRCDPISEHNRLYWYRQTLGQGPEFLTYFQNEAQLEKSRLLSDRFSAERPKGSFSTLEIQRTEQGDSAMYLCSSSPSWTSGVIIGQFFGPGTRLTVL.

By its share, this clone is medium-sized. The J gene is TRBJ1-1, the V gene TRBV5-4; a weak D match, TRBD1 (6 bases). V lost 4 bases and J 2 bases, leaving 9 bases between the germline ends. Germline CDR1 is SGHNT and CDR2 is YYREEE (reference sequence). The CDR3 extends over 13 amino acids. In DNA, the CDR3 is TGTGCCAGCAGCGCGGACAGAAACACTGAAGCTTTCTTT. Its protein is CASSADRNTEAFF.

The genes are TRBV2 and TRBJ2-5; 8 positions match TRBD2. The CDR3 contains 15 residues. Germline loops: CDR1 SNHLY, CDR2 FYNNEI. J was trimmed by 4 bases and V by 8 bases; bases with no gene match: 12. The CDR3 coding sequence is TGTGCCAGCGGAAGAACAGCGGGAGAGGGAGAGACCCAGTACTTC. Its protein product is CASGRTAGEGETQYF.

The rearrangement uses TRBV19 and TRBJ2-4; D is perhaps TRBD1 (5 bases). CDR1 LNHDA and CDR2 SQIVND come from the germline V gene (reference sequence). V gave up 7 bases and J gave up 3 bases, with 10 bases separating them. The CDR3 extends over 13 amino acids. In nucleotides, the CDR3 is TGTGCCAGTAAGCAGGGTGACAAAAACATTCAGTACTTC. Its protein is CASKQGDKNIQYF.